The 13 T cell receptor beta chains given below trace back to one sample, sequenced in a study of blood T cell repertoires in COVID-19. This table comes from immunoSEQ multiplex PCR, and its TCRdb copy is limited to in-frame clones, with some not included. Counted here are some 290,000 clones, approximately 90% occurring once; the ten biggest clones make up around 4.2%. The sequencing sample was made of PBMCs or T cells enriched from blood (not recorded which). Every receptor here comes from a woman aged 25 to 39 who had been exposed to COVID-19.

The chain uses TRBV18 and TRBJ1-5; no firm D call. CDR1 is KGHSH and CDR2 is LQKENI in the germline V gene. CDR3 length equals 15 residues. Trimming shortened V by 2 bases and J by 4 bases, and 12 bases separated the two germline ends. CDR3 in DNA: TGTGCCAGCTCACCAACGGGGAGGGATAATCAGCCCCAGCATTTT. Translation: CASSPTGRDNQPQHF.

The chain joins TRBV12-5 to TRBJ1-2, with D perhaps matching TRBD1 (5 bases). Germline V gives CDR1 LGHNT, CDR2 FRNRAP. V lost 6 bases, J lost 8 bases, and 19 bases lay in between. This CDR3 spans 14 amino acids. The CDR3 bases are TGTGCTAGTGGCTTTGGGGCCCCTGAGGAAGGCTACACCTTC. Translating gives CASGFGAPEEGYTF.

The CDR3 nucleotides read TGTGCCACCCCTAGTGCCAGGGTCGTGCACAATGAGCAGTTCTTC. Protein: CATPSARVVHNEQFF. V is TRBV9 and J is TRBJ2-1; possibly TRBD1 for D (5 bases). Looked up from germline, CDR1 is SGDLS and CDR2 is YYNGEE. The CDR3 has 15 amino acids. V dropped 9 bases and J dropped 5 bases, with 21 bases sitting between them.

This chain joins TRBV19 and TRBJ1-1, with no clear D. V was shortened by 5 bases and J by 1 base, with 8 bases between the two germline ends. The germline V gene has CDR1 LNHDA and CDR2 SQIVND (reference sequence). The CDR3 covers 13 residues. The CDR3 is CASSLGGNTEAFF. CDR3 DNA sequence: TGTGCCAGTAGTTTAGGCGGGAACACTGAAGCTTTCTTT.

This clone was observed once. Within the sample, other DNA sequences also encode this same CDR3. CDR3 in amino acids: CASSLGTGSQPQHF. In DNA form, the CDR3 reads TGTGCCAGCAGCTTGGGGACAGGGTCACAGCCCCAGCATTTT. V usage is TRBV5-8 and J usage is TRBJ1-5; TRBD1 aligns across 8 bases. The CDR3 is 14 residues long. V lost 0 bases and J lost 7; bases outside the gene matches: 3. Germline V lookup: CDR1 SGHTS, CDR2 YDEGEE. The full variable domain, its missing parts supplied by reference TRBV5-8 and TRBJ1-5, is EAGVTQSPTHLIKTRGQQATLRCSPISGHTSVYWYQQALGLGLQFLLWYDEGEERNRGNFPPRFSGRQFPNYSSELNVNALELEDSALYLCASSLGTGSQPQHFGDGTRLSIL.

This rearrangement joins TRBV27 to TRBJ1-3; D not resolved. Germline V gene data show CDR1 as MNHEY and CDR2 as SMNVEV (reference sequence). The CDR3 runs to 15 residues. Trimming took 2 bases from V and 0 from J, leaving 8 bases between them. The DNA of the CDR3 is TGTGCCAGCAGTTTACTTCCCCTCTCTGGAAACACCATATATTTT. Its translation: CASSLLPLSGNTIYF.

The V call is TRBV27, the J call TRBJ1-2; 10 bases are a match to TRBD1. The V segment lost 3 bases and the J segment 7 bases; nucleotides outside the gene matches: 11. Germline CDR1 is MNHEY and CDR2 is SMNVEV (reference sequence). The length of the CDR3 is 16 residues. The chain's CDR3 is CASSFPQGQGMSGYTF. CDR3 bases: TGTGCCAGCAGTTTCCCCCAGGGACAGGGGATGAGTGGCTACACCTTC.

The chain combines TRBV6-1 with TRBJ1-2, with unresolved D. This CDR3 is built from 16 residues. Between the trimmed V and J ends, which lost 3 bases and 8 bases, there was a span of 22 bases. The germline CDR1 and CDR2 sequences are MNHNS and SASEGT. The CDR3 DNA sequence: TGTGCCAGCAGTGAGTTAGGCCAGAAAGGGAGGAGAGGCTACACCTTC. Translating it yields CASSELGQKGRRGYTF.

CDR3 in DNA: TGTGCCAGCAGCTCCATGACCGGGACTCTCTACGAGCAGTACTTC. Residues: CASSSMTGTLYEQYF. The V and J genes are TRBV7-8 and TRBJ2-7; the D gene is possibly TRBD2 (6 bases). Germline assignment: CDR1 SGHVS and CDR2 FQNEAQ. Trimming removed 4 bases at V and 3 bases at J, with 16 bases between. This CDR3 comprises 15 residues. Full variable domain (outside the CDR3, taken from reference TRBV7-8 and TRBJ2-7): GAGVSQSPRYKVAKRGQDVALRCDPISGHVSLFWYQQALGQGPEFLTYFQNEAQLDKSGLPSDRFFAERPEGSVSTLKIQRTQQEDSAVYLCASSSMTGTLYEQYFGPGTRLTVT.

V and J are TRBV9 and TRBJ1-1; D unresolved. The CDR3 runs to 14 residues. The V end lost 4 bases, the J end lost 5 bases, and 15 bases lay between the germline ends. CDR1 SGDLS and CDR2 YYNGEE come from the germline V gene. The CDR3 nucleotides read TGTGCCAGCAGCTCCATCCGGGGAGGGACTGAAGCTTTCTTT. Its translation is CASSSIRGGTEAFF.

V and J are TRBV12-3 or TRBV12-4 and TRBJ2-1; TRBD2 is a possible D gene (6 bases). The V gene lost 5 bases and the J gene lost 7 bases, with 9 bases spanning the gap. This CDR3 region has 12 residues. In DNA, the CDR3 is TGTGCCAGCAGTCGACTAGGAAATGAGCAGTTCTTC. It yields the protein CASSRLGNEQFF.

This chain uses TRBV7-2 with TRBJ1-1; D gene uncertain. The ends were cut back, 1 base at V and 0 bases at J, with 3 bases in the middle. Germline V gene lookup returns CDR1 SGHTA and CDR2 FQGNSA. The CDR3 extends over 13 amino acids. CDR3 amino acids: CASSLVMNTEAFF. The CDR3 region has the DNA TGTGCCAGCAGCTTAGTAATGAACACTGAAGCTTTCTTT.

J is TRBJ2-5 and V is TRBV5-1, with no clear D. The CDR3 is made up of 12 amino acids. Per germline, CDR1 SGHRS and CDR2 YFSETQ. The V and J ends lost 4 bases and 0 bases respectively, with 4 bases between them. The CDR3 bases are TGCGCCAGCAGCGGCAACCAAGAGACCCAGTACTTC. This translates into CASSGNQETQYF.